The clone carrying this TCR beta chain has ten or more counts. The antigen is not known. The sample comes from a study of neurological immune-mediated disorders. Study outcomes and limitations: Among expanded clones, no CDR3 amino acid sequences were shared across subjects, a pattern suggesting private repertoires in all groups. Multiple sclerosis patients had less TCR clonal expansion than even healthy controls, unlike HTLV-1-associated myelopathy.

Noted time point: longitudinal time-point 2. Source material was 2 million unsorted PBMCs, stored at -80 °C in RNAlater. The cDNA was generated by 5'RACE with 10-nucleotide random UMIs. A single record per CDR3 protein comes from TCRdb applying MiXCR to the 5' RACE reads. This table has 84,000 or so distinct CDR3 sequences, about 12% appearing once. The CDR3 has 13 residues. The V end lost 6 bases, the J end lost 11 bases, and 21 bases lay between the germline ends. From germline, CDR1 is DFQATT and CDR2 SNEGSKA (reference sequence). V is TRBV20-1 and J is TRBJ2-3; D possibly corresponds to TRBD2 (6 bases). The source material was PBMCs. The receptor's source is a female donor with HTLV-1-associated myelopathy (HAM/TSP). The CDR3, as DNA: TGCAGTGCCACGACTAGAAACGTCGACGGGCAGTATTTT. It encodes CSATTRNVDGQYF.